The present T cell receptor (beta chain) was sequenced within a study of blood T cell repertoires in COVID-19 (dated by TCRdb to between 2020 and 2021). As for the study more broadly: Samples from collaborators originated in the United States, Italy and Spain and spanned both the acute and convalescent phases of COVID-19. The material from the prospective study consisted of cDNA or gDNA derived from T cells, B-cell-depleted T cells, or PBMCs. Subjects who had been exposed to COVID-19, were actively infected with it, or had recovered from it provided the deeply sampled blood TCRbeta repertoires that made up the dataset. The repertoires were released in a freely available public database meant as a resource for research on the immune response to SARS-CoV-2. The samples were drawn from two sources: the first 160 participants of the ongoing ImmuneRACE study, and 1,254 subjects contributed by 6 global collaborators. A de-identified subject ID, COVID-19 status, age in years and sex were almost always included in the sample metadata. Where available, HLA class I and class II types were taken from metadata supplied by the sample provider and were not determined by assay-based typing.

TCRbeta CDR3 regions were amplified from genomic DNA using the immunoSEQ Assay, a bias-controlled multiplex PCR. On the authors' methods: Nucleated cell counts per sample were estimated from amplification of reference gene primers within the assay. To quantify the absolute abundance of each unique TCRbeta CDR3 rearrangement, sequence reads were collapsed and filtered. For each sample, productive Simpson clonality was calculated by taking the square root of Simpson's diversity index across productive rearrangements. Sourced from immuneACCESS, this table was stored by TCRdb with only in-frame sequences that have V and J called. A share of the clones is absent; for the studies checked, an unresolved V gene accounts for under half, and the remainder has no known explanation. Clone size and V and J calls were adopted from that table, with D and trimming inferred from the DNA. A total of 200,000 to 300,000 clones appear in this sample, more than 65% of them only once. The leading ten clones occupy approximately 2% of the sample.

A second Seattle source provided samples from volunteer blood donors who had recovered from COVID-19. The collaborating institutions used their own protocols to collect whole blood in K2EDTA tubes. For TCRbeta analysis, collaborators shipped samples as frozen whole blood, isolated PBMCs, or DNA extracted from either of those sample types. General findings and caveats noted by the study authors: The amount of clinical and demographic metadata varied by source and participant and was provided uncurated.

Trimming removed 5 bases from V and 2 bases from J, leaving 15 bases between the germline ends. Its CDR3 holds 15 amino acids, cysteine through phenylalanine. Only CDR3 DNA remains: 45 bases, in frame from the first base. Taken from the germline V gene, the CDR1 and CDR2 loops are KGHSH and LQKENI. With regard to this clone: The antigen it recognizes is unknown. No clone much larger than this one lies a single base away; base qualities are absent.

The rearrangement combines TRBV18 with TRBJ1-1; the D gene identity is not certain. The source of this sequence is a man aged 35 to 55 who had recovered from COVID-19. Material: peripheral blood. The CDR3 region has the sequence CASSSEAQPNTEAFF. Read as DNA, the sequence is TGTGCCAGCTCATCCGAAGCACAGCCTAACACTGAAGCTTTCTTT.